Listed below are T cell receptor beta chains from one sample, sequenced in a study of Graves' ophthalmopathy and Graves' hyperthyroidism. Each CDR3 protein is one row after TCRdb ran MiXCR on the multiplex PCR reads. There are 210,000 or so distinct CDR3 sequences in the sample; under 30% occur only once, and about 9.3% lies in the top ten. The sample consisted of peripheral blood. The receptor source for this set is a man aged 50-60 years with Graves' ophthalmopathy. The CDR3 runs from the conserved cysteine through the conserved F or W. The D gene is left open where the match is weak. Part of the rows lack a size; the others show once, few, many or a class for expanded clones.

CASSSQGGSNTGELFF,TGTGCCAGCAGTTCACAGGGAGGCTCGAACACCGGGGAGCTGTTTTTT,TRBV12-3/TRBV12-4,.,.,TRBJ2-2
CASSAGQGMMGSPLHF,TGTGCCAGCAGCGCCGGACAGGGGATGATGGGTTCACCCCTCCACTTT,TRBV9,many,TRBD1,TRBJ1-6
CASSYSGLMTGSYEQYF,TGTGCCAGCAGTTACTCGGGCTTAATGACAGGGTCCTACGAGCAGTACTTC,TRBV6-5,.,TRBD1,TRBJ2-7
CASSPGLANLGQETQYF,TGTGCCAGCAGCCCGGGACTAGCGAATTTAGGGCAAGAGACCCAGTACTTC,TRBV9,many,TRBD2,TRBJ2-5
CASSLGTGTGYTF,TGTGCCAGCAGTTTGGGTACAGGGACTGGCTACACCTTC,TRBV12-3/TRBV12-4,.,.,TRBJ1-2
CSVDSGFATYEQYF,TGCAGCGTTGATTCTGGGTTCGCTACCTACGAGCAGTACTTC,TRBV29-1,.,.,TRBJ2-7
CASSGDGSGLGDEQYF,TGTGCCAGCAGCGGAGATGGGAGCGGACTAGGGGACGAGCAGTACTTC,TRBV28,few,TRBD2,TRBJ2-7
CASSHQAGVYEQYF,TGTGCCAGCAGTCATCAGGCAGGGGTCTACGAGCAGTACTTC,TRBV6-1,.,.,TRBJ2-7
CATSDPTQEDRRQYF,TGTGCCACCAGTGACCCGACCCAAGAGGACAGGCGACAGTACTTC,TRBV24-1,.,TRBD1,TRBJ2-7
CASSLGQYYGYTF,TGTGCCAGCAGTTTAGGGCAGTACTATGGCTACACCTTC,TRBV28,many,.,TRBJ1-2
CSANLAGEYEQYF,TGCAGTGCTAACCTAGCGGGAGAATACGAGCAGTACTTC,TRBV20-1,.,TRBD2,TRBJ2-7
CASSLSPGSVEQYF,TGTGCCAGCAGCTTAAGCCCAGGGTCGGTCGAGCAGTACTTC,TRBV7-2,once,.,TRBJ2-7
CASSLPDQINQPQHF,TGTGCCAGCAGTTTACCGGACCAAATCAATCAGCCCCAGCATTTT,TRBV28,many,.,TRBJ1-5
CASSLAGSNYGYTF,TGTGCCAGCAGTTTAGCCGGATCTAACTATGGCTACACCTTC,TRBV12-3/TRBV12-4,.,.,TRBJ1-2
CAAGYQPQHF,TGTGCCGCGGGGTATCAGCCCCAGCATTTT,TRBV19,many,.,TRBJ1-5
CASSFGGVAIQYF,TGCGCCAGCAGCTTTGGGGGAGTGGCCATTCAGTACTTC,TRBV5-1,many,.,TRBJ2-4
CASSPRGFNSPLHF,TGTGCCAGCAGTCCCAGGGGTTTTAATTCACCCCTCCACTTT,TRBV27,.,.,TRBJ1-6
CASSDPETGGWTEAFF,TGTGCCAGCAGTGACCCTGAGACAGGGGGCTGGACTGAAGCTTTCTTT,TRBV6-4,many,TRBD1,TRBJ1-1
CASTPQWGSGYTF,TGTGCCAGCACCCCCCAGTGGGGTTCTGGCTACACCTTC,TRBV12-3/TRBV12-4,.,.,TRBJ1-2
CASRAGTKREQYF,TGTGCCAGCAGGGCCGGGACTAAGCGCGAGCAGTACTTC,TRBV12-3/TRBV12-4,once,TRBD2,TRBJ2-7
CASSLSGLKDSNQPQHF,TGTGCCAGCAGTTTATCAGGGCTTAAAGATAGCAATCAGCCCCAGCATTTT,TRBV12-3/TRBV12-4,many,.,TRBJ1-5
CASSSGIGVGQPQHF,TGTGCCAGCAGTTCCGGGATAGGGGTCGGACAGCCCCAGCATTTT,TRBV27,many,.,TRBJ1-5
CARGGTSSYNSPLHF,TGTGCGCGCGGGGGGACCAGCTCCTATAATTCACCCCTCCACTTT,TRBV2,few,.,TRBJ1-6
CASSTHYEQYF,TGTGCCAGCAGTACTCACTACGAGCAGTACTTC,TRBV6-5,many,.,TRBJ2-7
CASESLGRYEQYF,TGTGCCAGCGAATCTCTCGGGCGGTACGAGCAGTACTTC,TRBV6-2/TRBV6-3,.,.,TRBJ2-7
CASNSVPYGYTF,TGTGCCAGCAATTCGGTCCCCTATGGCTACACCTTC,TRBV28,many,.,TRBJ1-2
CASSYRDNNEQFF,TGTGCCAGCAGTTACCGGGACAACAATGAGCAGTTCTTC,TRBV6-2/TRBV6-3,.,.,TRBJ2-1